What follows are 19 T cell receptor beta chains derived from one specimen sequenced in a study of shared clonotypes between healthy human individuals. The data were produced by immunoSEQ multiplex PCR, yet TCRdb's version contains in-frame clones alone and is incomplete. The sample includes roughly 1,000,000 clones, around three quarters of them seen just once. The sample taken for sequencing was memory CD4+ T cells from PBMCs. The subset here: CD45RA-negative fraction. The source is a man in his late teens or twenties in good health. Some clones in this sample may be carry-over from other donors' samples.

V and J are TRBV19 and TRBJ1-2; weak D call: TRBD1 (5 bases). V dropped 3 bases and J dropped 2 bases, with 19 bases sitting between them. The germline V gene encodes CDR1 LNHDA and CDR2 SQIVND (reference sequence). The CDR3 has 17 amino acids. The CDR3 DNA reads as TGTGCCAGTAGTATCACAGGCCCTAGCGTTGGAAACTATGGCTACACCTTC. This gives the protein CASSITGPSVGNYGYTF.

V is TRBV4-2 and J is TRBJ2-5; D perhaps matches TRBD1 (5 bases). V lost 4 bases to trimming and J lost 1 base, with 13 bases between them. Germline CDR1 is LGHNA and CDR2 is YNFKEQ. This CDR3 contains 15 residues. The CDR3 loop reads CASSLGGAGQETQYF. In DNA form, the CDR3 reads TGTGCCAGCAGCCTCGGTGGGGCTGGCCAAGAGACCCAGTACTTC.

J is TRBJ1-5 and V is TRBV2; unclear D gene. Germline lookup yields CDR1 SNHLY and CDR2 FYNNEI. This CDR3 is 15 amino acids long. The germline V and J ends were trimmed by 3 bases and 0 bases, with 9 bases remaining between them. The CDR3 DNA sequence: TGTGCCAGCAGTGATTATTTGGGTAGCAATCAGCCCCAGCATTTT. Translating gives CASSDYLGSNQPQHF.

The chain uses TRBV7-2 and TRBJ2-2; D unresolved. The V and J ends lost 5 bases and 3 bases respectively, with 4 bases between them. The CDR3 has 12 amino acids. Germline V gene lookup returns CDR1 SGHTA and CDR2 FQGNSA. In DNA, the CDR3 is TGTGCCAGCAGCATGGACACCGGGGAGCTGTTTTTT. It specifies CASSMDTGELFF.

V usage is TRBV6-5 and J usage is TRBJ2-3; D remains ambiguous. Germline CDR1 reads MNHEY; CDR2 reads SVGAGI. The CDR3 contains 14 residues. With 5 bases removed from V and 4 bases from J, the gap between germline ends came to 13 bases. CDR3 region: CASSLGLSADTQYF. The CDR3, as DNA: TGTGCCAGCAGTCTAGGGTTATCTGCAGATACGCAGTATTTT.

This clone was recorded only once. The V call is TRBV6-1, the J call TRBJ2-1, with D perhaps matching TRBD1 or TRBD2 (5 bases each). V was trimmed by 7 bases and J by 5 bases, leaving 15 bases between them. Germline V gene sequence: CDR1 MNHNS, CDR2 SASEGT. CDR3 length: 14 residues. The CDR3 DNA sequence: TGTGCCAGCATTTGGGGGAGAATCAACAATGAGCAGTTCTTC. Translated: CASIWGRINNEQFF.

This clone was detected once. The chain recombines TRBV6-1 with TRBJ2-7, with D perhaps matching TRBD1 (5 bases). Trimming removed 7 bases from V and 3 bases from J, with 10 bases in between. Germline V gene sequence: CDR1 MNHNS, CDR2 SASEGT. This CDR3 is 12 amino acids long. CDR3 sequence reads: CASKQDFYEQYF. The CDR3 DNA reads as TGTGCCAGCAAACAGGATTTCTACGAGCAGTACTTC.

To note about this clone: A much more abundant neighbour one base away suggests this may be a read error. This CDR3 is also generated by other DNA sequences in the sample. CDR3 bases: TGTGCCAGCAGCCGGGACAGGACCTACGAGCAGTACTTC. It yields the protein CASSRDRTYEQYF. The rearrangement links TRBV5-4 to TRBJ2-7; 8 bases map to TRBD1. The V gene's germline CDR1 is SGHNT and CDR2 YYREEE (reference sequence). V was pared by 4 bases and J by 2 bases, with 2 bases of the junction left unmatched. The CDR3 has 13 residues.

The chain links TRBV19 to TRBJ1-5; weak D call: TRBD1 (5 bases). V gave up 8 bases and J gave up 2 bases, with 13 bases separating them. The CDR3 loop spans 14 amino acids. Germline CDR1 is LNHDA and CDR2 is SQIVND (reference sequence). The CDR3, as DNA: TGTGCCAGTGCTCGCAGGGAGGGCAATCAGCCCCAGCATTTT. Encoded protein: CASARREGNQPQHF.

The chain carries TRBV19 and TRBJ1-2; 7 bases are shared with TRBD1. The CDR3 consists of 13 residues. V dropped 6 bases and J dropped 5; count of bases not matched to a gene: 6. Germline CDR1 and CDR2: LNHDA and SQIVND (reference sequence). The CDR3, as DNA: TGTGCCAGTAGCCTGGGACAGACATATGGCTACACCTTC. Translating gives CASSLGQTYGYTF.

A word on this clone: One junction end does not reproduce the germline sequence, and a read error may be involved. The V gene is TRBV7-3, the J gene TRBJ2-5; D is perhaps TRBD1 (6 bases). Germline loops: CDR1 SGHTA, CDR2 FQGTGA. The CDR3 runs to 13 residues. The CDR3 spells CASSLTGSETQYF. As DNA, the CDR3 is TGTGCCAGCAGCCTAACAGGGTCGGAGACCCAGTACTTC. The variable domain in full, with the rest retrieved from reference TRBV7-3 and TRBJ2-5, is GAGVSQTPSNKVTEKGKYVELRCDPISGHTALYWYRQSLGQGPEFLIYFQGTGAADDSGLPNDRFFAVRPEGSVSTLKIQRTERGDSAVYLCASSLTGSETQYFGPGTRLLVL.

The V call is TRBV28, the J call TRBJ2-6, with D perhaps matching TRBD1 or TRBD2 (5 bases each). V lost 8 bases and J lost 1, with 9 bases in between. Germline-derived CDR1 and CDR2 are MDHEN and SYDVKM. The CDR3 extends over 14 amino acids. Here the CDR3 DNA reads TGTGCCAGCGGGGGATCTTCTGGGGCCAACGTCCTGACTTTC. Translating it yields CASGGSSGANVLTF.

This clone came up a few times. At one of its ends the junction is not consistent with the germline gene, which may arise from a read error. The V and J genes are TRBV10-3 and TRBJ1-2, with TRBD1 matching over 9 bases. Germline V gene lookup returns CDR1 ENHRY and CDR2 SYGVKD. The CDR3 runs 14 residues. CDR3 nucleotide sequence: TGTGCCACCAGTGGGGACAGGGAGGGCTATGGCTACACCTTC. Translation gives CATSGDREGYGYTF.

On this clone itself: A read error may produce the germline difference seen at one junction end. This chain uses TRBV15 with TRBJ2-2; the D gene is possibly TRBD2 (5 bases). Germline-derived CDR1 and CDR2 are LNHNV and YYDKDF (reference sequence). The CDR3 consists of 13 residues. The CDR3 region has the DNA TGTGCCACCAGCGCCGCGCTATTCGGGGAGCCGTTTTTT. Translation gives CATSAALFGEPFF. Variable domain in full (rest from reference TRBV15 and TRBJ2-2): DAMVIQNPRYQVTQFGKPVTLSCSQTLNHNVMYWYQQKSSQAPKLLFHYYDKDFNNEADTPDNFQSRRPNTSFCFLDIRSPGLGDTAMYLCATSAALFGEPFFGEGSRLTVL.

The sample holds many counts of this clone. The identical CDR3 is also encoded by other nucleotide sequences in the sample. The V and J genes are TRBV4-1 and TRBJ2-7; D gene unclear. CDR3 length: 13 residues. Trimming cost V 1 base and J 0 bases, with 4 bases left between them. Germline-derived CDR1 and CDR2 are MGHRA and YSYEKL. CDR3 DNA: TGCGCCAGCAGCCAAGGTATCTCCTACGAGCAGTACTTC. Amino acids: CASSQGISYEQYF.

In its sample, this clone was seen a few times. V usage is TRBV10-3 and J usage is TRBJ1-6; possibly TRBD1 for D (6 bases). The ends were cut back, 5 bases at V and 7 bases at J, with 12 bases in the middle. In germline, CDR1 is ENHRY, CDR2 SYGVKD. The CDR3 loop spans 14 amino acids. The CDR3 coding sequence is TGTGCCATCAGTAAGGACAGTTTGAATTCACCCCTCCACTTT. Protein: CAISKDSLNSPLHF.

This clone was detected a few times. The chain couples TRBV4-2 to TRBJ2-5; TRBD1 aligns across 7 bases. Unmatched junction bases numbered 3, after V lost 0 bases and J lost 2 bases. The CDR3 is 15 amino acids. Per germline, CDR1 LGHNA and CDR2 YNFKEQ. The CDR3 region has the DNA TGTGCCAGCAGCCAAGAGACGGACAGGCAAGAGACCCAGTACTTC. This translates into CASSQETDRQETQYF.

This chain uses TRBV19 with TRBJ2-1, with 12 bases identical to TRBD2. V trimming: 6 bases; J trimming: 2 bases; junction bases outside the gene matches: 5. Germline V lookup: CDR1 LNHDA, CDR2 SQIVND (reference sequence). The CDR3 contains 16 residues. Here the CDR3 DNA reads TGTGCCAGTAGCAGTACTAGCGGGAGGACCTACAATGAGCAGTTCTTC. Translated: CASSSTSGRTYNEQFF.

The rearrangement links TRBV5-1 to TRBJ1-5; 7 bases line up with TRBD1. Germline values: CDR1 SGHRS, CDR2 YFSETQ. Trimming took 4 bases from V and 5 from J; bases not matched to a gene: 9. There are 15 residues in the CDR3. The CDR3 DNA follows: TGCGCCAGCAGCCTTTCAGGGGGAGGCCATCAGCCCCAGCATTTT. As protein: CASSLSGGGHQPQHF.